The 6 T cell receptor beta chains below all came from one sample that was sequenced in a study of CD8+ T cells in alopecia areata (dated by TCRdb to the late 2010s). The library was produced with the immunoSEQ multiplex PCR assay. For TCR sequencing, RNA was extracted from every sample and reverse transcribed into cDNA to serve as template. Sourced from immuneACCESS, this table was stored by TCRdb with only in-frame sequences that have V and J called. A share of the clones is absent; for the studies checked, an unresolved V gene accounts for under half, and the remainder has no known explanation. This sample lists about 200,000 clones; 50% to 70% were detected once. Roughly 1.4% of the sample belongs to the ten largest clones. The meaning of the sample's time point label: around 29 days on oral tofacitinib. This specimen's treatment or condition label, per the study, means: oral pan-JAK inhibitor, 5-10 mg twice daily.

The sample was CD4+ T cells sorted from blood, taken at week 4, from a patient treated with tofacitinib. The receptors originated from a human donor with alopecia areata.

This clone was observed at least ten times. V and J are TRBV6-1 and TRBJ1-2, with D maybe TRBD1 (5 bases). The germline V and J ends were trimmed by 1 base and 7 bases, with 10 bases remaining between them. Per germline, CDR1 MNHNS and CDR2 SASEGT. The CDR3 extends over 13 amino acids. The CDR3 DNA reads TGTGCCAGCAGTGAAGGTCCCAGGGCTGGCTACACCTTC. Amino acids: CASSEGPRAGYTF.

The chain links TRBV6-4 to TRBJ2-1, with D perhaps matching TRBD1 (5 bases). The V end was cut by 2 bases, the J end by 10 bases, with 9 bases between. Germline CDR1 MRHNA, CDR2 SNTAGT. CDR3 length equals 12 residues. The CDR3 reads CASSDPKGEQFF. CDR3 in DNA: TGTGCCAGCAGTGACCCCAAGGGGGAGCAGTTCTTC.

This clone has at least ten counts. Other DNA sequences from this sample encode an identical CDR3 as well. The chain joins TRBV29-1 to TRBJ2-2, with TRBD1 matching 12 bases. The CDR3 covers 14 residues. Germline-derived CDR1 and CDR2 are SQVTM and ANQGSEA. V was pared by 6 bases and J by 7 bases, with 6 bases of the junction left unmatched. The chain's CDR3 is CSVGTGGAGGELFF. The DNA for the CDR3 is TGCAGCGTCGGGACAGGGGGCGCAGGCGGGGAGCTGTTTTTT.

This clone appeared a few times. The sample holds other DNA sequences that translate to the same CDR3. V usage is TRBV5-1 and J usage is TRBJ2-3; 7 bases agree with TRBD2. CDR1 is SGHRS and CDR2 is YFSETQ in the germline V gene. The junction had 4 bases not matched to a gene; V was cut back by 1 base and J by 2 bases. The CDR3 runs 15 residues. CDR3 region: CASSLRGLYTDTQYF. As DNA, the CDR3 is TGCGCCAGCAGCTTGAGGGGACTATACACAGATACGCAGTATTTT.

V is TRBV23-1 and J is TRBJ1-2, with D unclear. TRBV23-1 is flagged as an ORF with uncertain function. The CDR3 has 17 amino acids. The ends were cut back, 2 bases at V and 6 bases at J, with 22 bases in the middle. The CDR3 here is CASSQKQSKPPENGYTF. CDR3 nucleotides: TGCGCCAGCAGTCAAAAGCAAAGTAAGCCGCCGGAGAATGGCTACACCTTC.

This clone has a handful of counts. The chain carries TRBV4-3 and TRBJ2-7; no clear D gene. V lost 3 bases and J 5 bases, leaving 5 bases between the germline ends. Per germline, CDR1 LGHNA and CDR2 YSLEER. The CDR3 loop spans 11 amino acids. CDR3 coding DNA: TGCGCCAGCAGCCATAGGGACGAGCAGTACTTC. Its protein is CASSHRDEQYF.